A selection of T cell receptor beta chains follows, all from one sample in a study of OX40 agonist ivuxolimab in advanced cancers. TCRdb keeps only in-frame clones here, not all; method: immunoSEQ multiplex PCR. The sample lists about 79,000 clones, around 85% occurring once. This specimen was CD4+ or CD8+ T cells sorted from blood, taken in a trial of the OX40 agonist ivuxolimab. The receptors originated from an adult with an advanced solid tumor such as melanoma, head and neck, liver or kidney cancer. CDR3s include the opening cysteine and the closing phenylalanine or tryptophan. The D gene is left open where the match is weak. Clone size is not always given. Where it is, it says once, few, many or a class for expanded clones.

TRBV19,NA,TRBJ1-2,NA,TGTGCCAGTAAGGCACCTCAAAGGACATATGGCTACACCTTC,CASKAPQRTYGYTF
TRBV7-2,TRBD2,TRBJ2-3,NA,TGTGCCAGCAGCTTACCAGCGGGAGGGGATTTAGCGCAGTATTTT,CASSLPAGGDLAQYF
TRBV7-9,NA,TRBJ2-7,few,TGTGCCAGCAGCTCCCACAACGATCGGTACTTC,CASSSHNDRYF
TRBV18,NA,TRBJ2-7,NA,TGTGCCAGCTCACCTTTTAATAGTCGGTACGAGCAGTACTTC,CASSPFNSRYEQYF
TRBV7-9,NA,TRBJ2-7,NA,TGTGCCAGCAGCCAGGACGAAAGCTACGAGCAGTACTTC,CASSQDESYEQYF
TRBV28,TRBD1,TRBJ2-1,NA,TGTGCCAGCAGTTTTCCCTCGGGACAGGGAGTGAGAAATGAGCAGTTCTTC,CASSFPSGQGVRNEQFF
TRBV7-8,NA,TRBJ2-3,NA,TGTGCCAGCAGCTTAGCCGAACAGTTTGGCACAGATACGCAGTATTTT,CASSLAEQFGTDTQYF
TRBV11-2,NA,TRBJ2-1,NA,TGTGCCAGCAGCCACCTCGGGTCCAGACCCTCCTACAATGAGCAGTTCTTC,CASSHLGSRPSYNEQFF
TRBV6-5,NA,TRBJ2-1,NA,TGTGCCAGCAGTCCCGCCGGGTATTACAATGAGCAGTTCTTC,CASSPAGYYNEQFF
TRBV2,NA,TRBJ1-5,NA,TGTGCCAGCAGTGACTTTGAGAGCGGGAATCAGCCCCAGCATTTT,CASSDFESGNQPQHF
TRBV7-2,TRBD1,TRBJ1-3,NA,TGTGCCAGCAGCCCTAGAACAGGGGGTGGAAACACCATATATTTT,CASSPRTGGGNTIYF
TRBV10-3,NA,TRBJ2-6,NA,TGTGCCATCAGTGGCGGGGGCTACTATTCTGGGGCCAACGTCCTGACTTTC,CAISGGGYYSGANVLTF
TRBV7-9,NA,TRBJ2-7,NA,TGTGCCAGCAGCTTTAGTTTCGATTCCTACGAGCAGTACTTC,CASSFSFDSYEQYF
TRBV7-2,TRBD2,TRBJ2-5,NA,TGTGCCAGCAGCTTAGGGCGGGCTAGCGGGGAAGAGACCCAGTACTTC,CASSLGRASGEETQYF
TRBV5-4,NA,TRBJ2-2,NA,TGTGCCAGCAGCTTGGGGGTAACCGGGGAGCTGTTTTTT,CASSLGVTGELFF
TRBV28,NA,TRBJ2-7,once,TGTGCCAGCAGTGCCCCACAGGTCCTCTCCTACGAGCAGTACTTC,CASSAPQVLSYEQYF
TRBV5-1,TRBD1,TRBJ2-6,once,TGCGCCAGCCAGACAGGGGAGCTTGGGGCCAACGTCCTGACTTTC,CASQTGELGANVLTF